Each of the 24 T cell receptor beta chains below was sequenced from the same sample in a study of CD8 T cells in ankylosing spondylitis (dated by TCRdb to about 2017). Libraries were made using 5' RACE. The reads were generated on an Illumina HiSeq 2500. TCRdb applied fastp at Q25 and MiXCR to the public reads, then kept only in-frame beta chains. Identical CDR3 proteins give one entry, which carries the most common genes and DNA. Present in this sample are a few hundred thousand distinct CDR3 sequences, more than 20% of which were seen just once. The leading ten clones occupy over 10% of the sample. The sequenced sample consisted of blood, either unsorted or a sorted T cell fraction (not recorded which). These receptors originate from a male donor with ankylosing spondylitis or in good health (not recorded which).

V gene TRBV27 combines with J gene TRBJ2-2; D tentatively reads TRBD1 or TRBD2 (5 bases each). The V gene lost 6 bases and the J gene lost 7 bases, with 15 bases spanning the gap. In germline, CDR1 is MNHEY, CDR2 SMNVEV (reference sequence). The CDR3 has 14 amino acids. This CDR3 is CASSRVGGNGELFF. CDR3 coding DNA: TGTGCCAGCAGCCGGGTTGGGGGTAACGGGGAGCTGTTTTTT.

The chain recombines TRBV19 with TRBJ2-3, with TRBD2 identical over 10 bases. With 7 bases clipped from V and 1 base from J, the junction kept 17 bases outside the gene matches. This CDR3 contains 19 residues. Germline V gives CDR1 LNHDA, CDR2 SQIVND (reference sequence). In DNA, the CDR3 is TGTGCCAGTACCTCTCTTTTTAGCGGGGGGCCGTTGGGCACAGATACGCAGTATTTT. It codes for CASTSLFSGGPLGTDTQYF.

At least ten counts were recorded for this clonotype. The CDR3, as DNA: TGTGCCAGCAGTTTAAACCTCGGGGAGCTGTTTTTT. Protein: CASSLNLGELFF. The chain links TRBV12-3 or TRBV12-4 to TRBJ2-2; D unclear. The CDR3 totals 12 residues. The V and J ends lost 2 bases and 7 bases respectively, with 5 bases between them.

The J gene is TRBJ1-2, the V gene TRBV12-3 or TRBV12-4; D uncertain. V gave up 5 bases and J gave up 4 bases, with 8 bases separating them. This CDR3 comprises 12 residues. The CDR3 nucleotides read TGTGCCAGCAGTGAGACGGCCTATGGCTACACCTTC. Its protein is CASSETAYGYTF.

The V and J genes are TRBV2 and TRBJ1-6, with TRBD1 matching over 10 bases. The CDR3 runs to 15 residues. V trimming: 1 base; J trimming: 7 bases; junction bases outside the gene matches: 1. Germline V gives CDR1 SNHLY, CDR2 FYNNEI. The chain's CDR3 is CASSEGTGGNSPLHF. As DNA, the CDR3 is TGTGCCAGCAGTGAAGGGACAGGGGGGAATTCACCCCTCCACTTT.

This clonotype showed up just a few times. This chain connects TRBV20-1 to TRBJ2-7; no reliable D call. The CDR3 contains 14 residues. The germline V gene encodes CDR1 DFQATT and CDR2 SNEGSKA (reference sequence). V was trimmed by 6 bases and J by 2 bases, leaving 17 bases between them. Written as DNA, the CDR3 is TGCAGTGCCGTAGGAGACAATCGTCCCTACGAGCAGTACTTC. Amino acids: CSAVGDNRPYEQYF.

The chain carries TRBV15 and TRBJ2-3, with D possibly being TRBD2 (6 bases). Germline V gene lookup returns CDR1 LNHNV and CDR2 YYDKDF (reference sequence). The CDR3 consists of 12 residues. Trimming removed 8 bases from V and 1 base from J, with 7 bases in between. CDR3: CATWGGTDTQYF. The DNA of the CDR3 is TGTGCCACCTGGGGGGGCACAGATACGCAGTATTTT. The whole variable domain, remainder taken from reference TRBV15 and TRBJ2-3, is DAMVIQNPRYQVTQFGKPVTLSCSQTLNHNVMYWYQQKSSQAPKLLFHYYDKDFNNEADTPDNFQSRRPNTSFCFLDIRSPGLGDTAMYLCATWGGTDTQYFGPGTRLTVL.

This chain links TRBV6-1 with TRBJ2-1; D gene uncertain. The CDR3 runs to 17 residues. Germline V gives CDR1 MNHNS, CDR2 SASEGT. V was trimmed by 0 bases and J by 5 bases, leaving 17 bases between them. The CDR3 protein is CASSEAVTPLPDNEQFF. The CDR3 bases are TGTGCCAGCAGTGAAGCTGTGACGCCTTTGCCCGACAATGAGCAGTTCTTC.

The gene calls are TRBV4-1 and TRBJ1-2; perhaps TRBD1 as D (6 bases). The length of the CDR3 is 13 residues. Looked up from germline, CDR1 is MGHRA and CDR2 is YSYEKL. The ends were cut back, 9 bases at V and 4 bases at J, with 15 bases in the middle. The CDR3 sequence is CASVGGLGYGYTF. The CDR3 nucleotides are TGCGCCAGTGTCGGGGGGCTCGGCTATGGCTACACCTTC.

The rearrangement uses TRBV30 and TRBJ2-5; 13 bases fit TRBD2. V lost 3 bases and J lost 5; bases outside the gene matches: 15. CDR1 is GTSNPN and CDR2 is SVGIG in the germline V gene (reference sequence). There are 18 residues in the CDR3. In DNA, the CDR3 is TGTGCCTGGAGCCCTGGACTAGCGGGGGAGGGATACGGTGAGACCCAGTACTTC. Translating gives CAWSPGLAGEGYGETQYF.

The chain has TRBV7-7 and TRBJ2-1, with D tentatively TRBD1 (6 bases). V lost 3 bases to trimming and J lost 8 bases, with 11 bases between them. The V gene's germline CDR1 is SSHAT and CDR2 FNYEAQ (reference sequence). The CDR3 covers 13 residues. DNA for the CDR3: TGTGCCAGCAGCTTCCCAGGGGCGGATGAGCAGTTCTTC. Protein product: CASSFPGADEQFF.

The table lists this clonotype with a few counts. V gene TRBV15 combines with J gene TRBJ2-5; D uncertain. The CDR3 extends over 16 amino acids. CDR1 LNHNV and CDR2 YYDKDF come from the germline V gene (reference sequence). Trimming removed 0 bases from V and 2 bases from J, with 13 bases in between. The chain's CDR3 is CATSRDIGREQETQYF. The DNA of the CDR3 is TGTGCCACCAGCAGAGATATTGGAAGGGAACAAGAGACCCAGTACTTC.

This clonotype has just a few counts. This chain links TRBV29-1 with TRBJ2-7, with a possible D match to TRBD1 (6 bases). CDR1 is SQVTM and CDR2 is ANQGSEA in the germline V gene. The CDR3 totals 14 residues. Trimming took 0 bases from V and 3 from J, leaving 12 bases between them. The CDR3 reads CSVEDPRGSYEQYF. CDR3 nucleotide sequence: TGCAGCGTTGAAGATCCCAGGGGCAGCTACGAGCAGTACTTC.

CDR3 region: CASSQQGLGLEAFF. The CDR3, as DNA: TGTGCCAGCAGCCAACAGGGATTAGGATTAGAAGCTTTCTTT. The rearrangement links TRBV12-3 or TRBV12-4 to TRBJ1-1, with D possibly being TRBD1 (6 bases). The length of the CDR3 is 14 residues. The V gene lost 6 bases and the J gene lost 8 bases, with 19 bases spanning the gap.

The rearrangement links TRBV7-9 to TRBJ2-3; D not certain. The V gene's germline CDR1 is SEHNR and CDR2 FQNEAQ (reference sequence). This CDR3 spans 12 amino acids. V was shortened by 5 bases and J by 7 bases, with 10 bases between the two germline ends. CDR3 bases: TGTGCCAGCAGCCAACTACTAAATACGCAGTATTTT. Amino acid sequence: CASSQLLNTQYF. Variable domain in full (rest from reference TRBV7-9 and TRBJ2-3): DTGVSQNPRHKITKRGQNVTFRCDPISEHNRLYWYRQTLGQGPEFLTYFQNEAQLEKSRLLSDRFSAERPKGSFSTLEIQRTEQGDSAMYLCASSQLLNTQYFGPGTRLTVL.

This clonotype was counted only a few times. The V and J genes are TRBV19 and TRBJ2-7; TRBD2 matches at 13 bases. This CDR3 region has 17 residues. Germline V lookup: CDR1 LNHDA, CDR2 SQIVND (reference sequence). V was clipped by 7 bases and J by 0 bases; unmatched bases: 9. CDR3 DNA sequence: TGTGCCAGTACCCCCCCACTAGCGGGGGGGAGCTCCTACGAGCAGTACTTC. Amino acids: CASTPPLAGGSSYEQYF. Together with reference TRBV19 and TRBJ2-7, the CDR3 gives the full variable domain: DGGITQSPKYLFRKEGQNVTLSCEQNLNHDAMYWYRQDPGQGLRLIYYSQIVNDFQKGDIAEGYSVSREKKESFPLTVTSAQKNPTAFYLCASTPPLAGGSSYEQYFGPGTRLTVT.

The chain uses TRBV24-1 and TRBJ2-7; weak D call: TRBD1 (5 bases). V lost 6 bases to trimming and J lost 3 bases, with 5 bases between them. Germline lookup yields CDR1 KGHDR and CDR2 SFDVKD. The CDR3 covers 11 residues. CDR3 in DNA: TGTGCCACCAGTCAGGGCTACGAGCAGTACTTC. It specifies CATSQGYEQYF.

This clonotype came up many times. The chain links TRBV29-1 to TRBJ2-5; tentatively, D is TRBD1 or TRBD2 (5 bases each). V was trimmed by 7 bases and J by 5 bases, leaving 14 bases between them. The CDR3 is 12 residues long. The germline CDR1 and CDR2 sequences are SQVTM and ANQGSEA. The DNA of the CDR3 is TGCAGCGCTTGCTTTGAGGGGGAGACCCAGTACTTC. Translation: CSACFEGETQYF.

This rearrangement joins TRBV12-3 or TRBV12-4 to TRBJ2-1; D ambiguous. V lost 2 bases, J lost 0 bases, and 14 bases lay in between. This CDR3 contains 17 residues. CDR3 loop: CASSLIGRKSSYNEQFF. The CDR3 DNA sequence: TGTGCCAGCAGTTTAATCGGTCGAAAAAGCTCCTACAATGAGCAGTTCTTC.

This clonotype was seen more than once but under ten times. The chain is built from TRBV20-1 and TRBJ2-1; D is tentatively TRBD1 or TRBD2 (5 bases each). Trimming cost V 5 bases and J 7 bases, with 15 bases left between them. The CDR3 extends over 13 amino acids. CDR1 and CDR2 (germline): DFQATT, SNEGSKA (reference sequence). For the CDR3, the DNA is TGCAGTGCTTCCCGGGGCTTGGGAAATGAGCAGTTCTTC. Residues: CSASRGLGNEQFF.

The chain carries TRBV29-1 and TRBJ2-2; 10 positions match TRBD1. V shed 6 bases, J shed 6 bases, and the junction held 7 bases outside the gene matches. Per the germline V gene, CDR1 is SQVTM and CDR2 is ANQGSEA. The CDR3 sequence is 14 residues long. CDR3: CSVTGGRGAGELFF. For the CDR3, the DNA is TGCAGCGTGACAGGGGGCAGGGGAGCCGGGGAGCTGTTTTTT.

The rearrangement uses TRBV11-2 and TRBJ2-1; 13 positions match TRBD2. This CDR3 region has 18 residues. Germline trimming cut 4 bases from V and 0 bases from J; bases unmatched to any gene: 6. The V gene's germline CDR1 is SGHAT and CDR2 FQNNGV. The CDR3 spells CASSSGTSGARSYNEQFF. The CDR3 DNA follows: TGTGCCAGCAGCTCCGGGACTAGCGGGGCCCGCTCCTACAATGAGCAGTTCTTC. Combining the CDR3 with reference TRBV11-2 and TRBJ2-1 gives the whole variable domain EAGVAQSPRYKIIEKRQSVAFWCNPISGHATLYWYQQILGQGPKLLIQFQNNGVVDDSQLPKDRFSAERLKGVDSTLKIQPAKLEDSAVYLCASSSGTSGARSYNEQFFGPGTRLTVL.

The V call is TRBV12-3 or TRBV12-4, the J call TRBJ2-1; TRBD2 aligns across 9 bases. CDR3 length equals 15 residues. V dropped 5 bases and J dropped 2; count of bases not matched to a gene: 4. Here the CDR3 DNA reads TGTGCCAGCAGTACCTTAGCGGGGGCCTACAATGAGCAGTTCTTC. Amino acids: CASSTLAGAYNEQFF.

The J gene is TRBJ2-3, the V gene TRBV28; 8 bases are a match to TRBD1. Losses at the gene ends were 7 bases for V and 1 base for J; bases not matched to a gene: 4. Germline lookup yields CDR1 MDHEN and CDR2 SYDVKM. The CDR3 is made up of 14 amino acids. CDR3 sequence reads: CASTSTGGTDTQYF. The CDR3 nucleotides read TGTGCCAGCACCTCGACAGGGGGCACAGATACGCAGTATTTT.